This T cell receptor (beta chain) was sequenced during a study of T cells after yellow fever vaccination. Study as a whole: The SMART-Seq v4 Ultra Low Input method served to prepare the low-cell-number fractions. Notes on the study in general: Post-booster reappearance was seen for most primary-vaccination clones (around 96% CD4, 75% to 90% CD8). Across the CD4 and CD8 compartments, a small share of clonotypes was present in both. Abundant clonotypes (contaminants from the bulk population) could be present in FACS-sorted repertoires.

TCRdb ran MiXCR on the 5' RACE reads and lists one entry per CDR3 protein. The sample comprises 500,000 to 650,000 distinct CDR3 sequences, 13% of which are singletons, and over 12% rests with the top ten. The CDR3 length is 15 residues. Germline loops: CDR1 SGHNT, CDR2 YYREEE (reference sequence). Trimming removed 2 bases from V and 2 bases from J, with 14 bases in between. This clonotype was counted a few times. The antigen is not known. Source: PBMCs, taken on the day of the yellow fever booster vaccination. The rearrangement links TRBV5-4 to TRBJ2-7, with D possibly being TRBD1 (6 bases). The sequence came from a man aged 25 to 40 who received the YFV17D yellow fever vaccine. CDR3 nucleotide sequence: TGTGCCAGCAGCTTCCCAGGGGATCGGGCCTACGAGCAGTACTTC. Translating it yields CASSFPGDRAYEQYF.